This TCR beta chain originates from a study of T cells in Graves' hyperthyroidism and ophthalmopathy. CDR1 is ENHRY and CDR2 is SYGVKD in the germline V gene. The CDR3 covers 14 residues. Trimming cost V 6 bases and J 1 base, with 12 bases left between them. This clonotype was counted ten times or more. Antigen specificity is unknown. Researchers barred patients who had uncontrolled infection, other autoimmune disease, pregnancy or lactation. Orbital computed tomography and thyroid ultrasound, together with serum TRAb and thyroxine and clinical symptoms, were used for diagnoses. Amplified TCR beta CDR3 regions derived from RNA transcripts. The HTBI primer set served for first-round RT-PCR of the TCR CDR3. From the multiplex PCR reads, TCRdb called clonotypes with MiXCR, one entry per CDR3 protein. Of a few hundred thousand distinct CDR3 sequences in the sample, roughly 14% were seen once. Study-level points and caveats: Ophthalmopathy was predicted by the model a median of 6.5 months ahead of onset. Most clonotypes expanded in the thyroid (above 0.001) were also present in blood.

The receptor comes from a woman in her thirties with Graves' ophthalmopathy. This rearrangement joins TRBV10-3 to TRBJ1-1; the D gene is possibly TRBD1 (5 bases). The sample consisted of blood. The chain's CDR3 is CAIRGSGPNTEAFF. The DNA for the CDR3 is TGTGCCATCAGGGGGTCAGGGCCGAACACTGAAGCTTTCTTT.